This T cell receptor beta chain was retrieved from a study of T cells in Graves' hyperthyroidism and ophthalmopathy. Study conclusions and caveats: Ophthalmopathy and stable hyperthyroidism were told apart by a 13 V-J model.

Criteria for exclusion of patients were uncontrolled infection, other autoimmune disease, pregnancy or lactation. Blood dates from first hyperthyroidism diagnosis, before any ophthalmopathy symptoms. Under 12 ml fresh peripheral blood yielded the PBMCs. This clonotype was detected ten times or more. What it binds is not known. Researchers amplified the TCR beta CDR3 regions from RNA transcripts. The HTBI primer set drove a first-round RT-PCR of the TCR CDR3. TCRdb re-derived calls from the multiplex PCR reads in MiXCR, one entry per CDR3 protein. The sample holds about 580,000 distinct CDR3 sequences, around 13% seen once. The sequence derives from a woman aged 25 to 45 with Graves' hyperthyroidism that later progressed to Graves' ophthalmopathy. The material sequenced was blood.

CDR3 sequence reads: CASSYGGLADNTGELFF. CDR3 nucleotide sequence: TGTGCCAGCAGTTACGGAGGCCTAGCGGATAACACCGGGGAGCTGTTTTTT. The chain uses TRBV6-6 and TRBJ2-2; 7 bases agree with TRBD2. This CDR3 region has 17 residues. Trimming removed 2 bases from V and 2 bases from J; junction bases left unmatched: 8. Germline loops: CDR1 MNHNY, CDR2 SVGAGI (reference sequence).